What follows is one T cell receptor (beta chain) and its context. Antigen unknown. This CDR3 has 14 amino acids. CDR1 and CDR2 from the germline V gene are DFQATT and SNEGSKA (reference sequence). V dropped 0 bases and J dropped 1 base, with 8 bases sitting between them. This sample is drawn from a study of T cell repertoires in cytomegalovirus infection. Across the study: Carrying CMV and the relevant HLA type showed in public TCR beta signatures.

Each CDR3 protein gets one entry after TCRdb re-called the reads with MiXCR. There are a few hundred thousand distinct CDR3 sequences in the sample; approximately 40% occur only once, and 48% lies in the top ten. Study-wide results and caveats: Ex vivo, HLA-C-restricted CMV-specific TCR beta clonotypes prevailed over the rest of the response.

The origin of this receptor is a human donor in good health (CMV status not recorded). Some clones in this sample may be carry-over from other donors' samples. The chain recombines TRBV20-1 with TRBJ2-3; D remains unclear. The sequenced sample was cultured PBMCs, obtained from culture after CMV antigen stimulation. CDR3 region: CSARDARGTDTQYF. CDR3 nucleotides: TGCAGTGCTAGAGATGCCCGGGGCACAGATACGCAGTATTTT.